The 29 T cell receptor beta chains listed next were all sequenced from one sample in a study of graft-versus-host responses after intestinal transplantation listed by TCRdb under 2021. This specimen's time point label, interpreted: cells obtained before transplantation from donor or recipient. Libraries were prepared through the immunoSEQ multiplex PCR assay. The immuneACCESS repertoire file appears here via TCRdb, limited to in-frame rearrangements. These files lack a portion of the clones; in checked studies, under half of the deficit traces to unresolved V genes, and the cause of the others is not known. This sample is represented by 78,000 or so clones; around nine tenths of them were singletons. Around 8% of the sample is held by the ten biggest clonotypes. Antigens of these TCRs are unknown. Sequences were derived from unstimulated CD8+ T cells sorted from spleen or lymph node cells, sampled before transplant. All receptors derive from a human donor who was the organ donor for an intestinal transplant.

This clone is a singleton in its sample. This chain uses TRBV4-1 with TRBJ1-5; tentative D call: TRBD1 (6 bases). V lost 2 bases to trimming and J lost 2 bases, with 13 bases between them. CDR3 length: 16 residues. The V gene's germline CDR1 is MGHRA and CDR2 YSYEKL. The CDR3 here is CASSQNREDRNQPQHF. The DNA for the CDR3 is TGCGCCAGCAGCCAAAACAGGGAGGATCGCAATCAGCCCCAGCATTTT.

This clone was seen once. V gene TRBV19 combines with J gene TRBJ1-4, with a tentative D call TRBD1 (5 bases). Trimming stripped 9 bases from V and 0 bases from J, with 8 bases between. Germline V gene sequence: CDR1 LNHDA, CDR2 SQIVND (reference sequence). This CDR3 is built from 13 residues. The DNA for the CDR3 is TGTGCCAGCGAAGGGGCAACTAATGAAAAACTGTTTTTT. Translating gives CASEGATNEKLFF.

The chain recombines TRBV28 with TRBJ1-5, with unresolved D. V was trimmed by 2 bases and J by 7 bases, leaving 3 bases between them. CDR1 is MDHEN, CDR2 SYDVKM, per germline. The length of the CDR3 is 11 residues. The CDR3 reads CASSLDQPQHF. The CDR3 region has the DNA TGTGCCAGCAGTTTAGACCAGCCCCAGCATTTT.

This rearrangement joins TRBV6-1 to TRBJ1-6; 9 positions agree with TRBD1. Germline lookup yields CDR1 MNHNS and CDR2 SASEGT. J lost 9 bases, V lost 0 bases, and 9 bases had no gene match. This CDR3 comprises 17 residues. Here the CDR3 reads CASSEAGTGYFSSPLHF. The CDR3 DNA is TGTGCCAGCAGTGAAGCGGGGACAGGGTACTTTAGTTCACCCCTCCACTTT.

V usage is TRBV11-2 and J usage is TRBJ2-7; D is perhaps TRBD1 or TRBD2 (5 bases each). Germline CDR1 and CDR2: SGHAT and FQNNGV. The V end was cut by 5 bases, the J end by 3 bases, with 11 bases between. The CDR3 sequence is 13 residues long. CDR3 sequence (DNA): TGTGCCAGCAGCCCCGGGACCCTCTACGAGCAGTACTTC. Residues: CASSPGTLYEQYF.

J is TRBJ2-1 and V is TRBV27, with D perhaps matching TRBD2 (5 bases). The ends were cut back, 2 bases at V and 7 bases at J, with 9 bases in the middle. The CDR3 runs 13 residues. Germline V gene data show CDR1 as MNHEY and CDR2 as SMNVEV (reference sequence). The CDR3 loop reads CASSLGAANEQFF. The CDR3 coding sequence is TGTGCCAGCAGTTTAGGAGCGGCAAATGAGCAGTTCTTC.

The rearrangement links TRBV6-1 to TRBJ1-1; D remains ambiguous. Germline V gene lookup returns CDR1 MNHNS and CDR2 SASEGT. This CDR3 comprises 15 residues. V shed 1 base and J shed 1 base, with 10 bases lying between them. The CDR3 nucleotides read TGTGCCAGCAGTGAAGGGATCCCGGGGAACACTGAAGCTTTCTTT. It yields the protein CASSEGIPGNTEAFF.

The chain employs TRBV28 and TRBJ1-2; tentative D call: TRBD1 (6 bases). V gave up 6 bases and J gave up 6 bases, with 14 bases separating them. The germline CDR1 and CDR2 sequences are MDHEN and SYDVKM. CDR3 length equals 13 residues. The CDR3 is CASSLQGWNGYTF. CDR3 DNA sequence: TGTGCCAGCAGCCTACAGGGCTGGAATGGCTACACCTTC.

The CDR3 protein is CASSPRGGGSYEQYF. DNA for the CDR3: TGTGCCAGCAGCCCCAGAGGCGGGGGCTCCTACGAGCAGTACTTC. The chain has TRBV7-6 and TRBJ2-7, with TRBD2 matching 7 bases. Germline CDR1 SGHVS, CDR2 FNYEAQ. The V gene end was trimmed by 5 bases and the J gene end by 0 bases; junction bases not matched to a gene: 7. The CDR3 loop spans 15 amino acids.

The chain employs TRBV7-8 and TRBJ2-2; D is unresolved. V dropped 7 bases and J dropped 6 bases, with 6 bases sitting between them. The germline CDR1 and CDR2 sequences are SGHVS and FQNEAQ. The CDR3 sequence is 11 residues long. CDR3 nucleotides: TGTGCCAGCACCTCCCCCGGGGAGCTGTTTTTT. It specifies CASTSPGELFF.

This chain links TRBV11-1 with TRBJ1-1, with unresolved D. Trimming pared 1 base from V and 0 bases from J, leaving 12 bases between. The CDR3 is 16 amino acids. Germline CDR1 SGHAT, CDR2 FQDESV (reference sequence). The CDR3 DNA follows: TGTGCCAGCAGCTTAGGACCTGGCTTAATGAACACTGAAGCTTTCTTT. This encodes CASSLGPGLMNTEAFF.

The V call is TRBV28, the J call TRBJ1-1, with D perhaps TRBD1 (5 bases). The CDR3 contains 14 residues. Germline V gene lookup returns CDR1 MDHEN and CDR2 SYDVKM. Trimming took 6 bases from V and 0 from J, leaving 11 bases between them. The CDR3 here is CASRPGRLNTEAFF. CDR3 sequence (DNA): TGTGCCAGCAGGCCGGGACGCCTGAACACTGAAGCTTTCTTT.

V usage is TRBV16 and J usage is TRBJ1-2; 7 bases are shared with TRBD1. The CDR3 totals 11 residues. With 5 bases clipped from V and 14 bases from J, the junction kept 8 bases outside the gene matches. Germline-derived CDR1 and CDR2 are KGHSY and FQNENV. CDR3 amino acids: CASSSRDSQTF. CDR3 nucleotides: TGTGCCAGCAGCTCCCGGGACAGCCAAACCTTC.

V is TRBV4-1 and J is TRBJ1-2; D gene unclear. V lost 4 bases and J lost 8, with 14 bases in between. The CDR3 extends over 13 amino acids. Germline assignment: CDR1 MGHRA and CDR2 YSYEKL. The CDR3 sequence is CASSRPGESGYTF. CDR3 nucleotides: TGCGCCAGCAGCCGTCCCGGGGAATCGGGCTACACCTTC.

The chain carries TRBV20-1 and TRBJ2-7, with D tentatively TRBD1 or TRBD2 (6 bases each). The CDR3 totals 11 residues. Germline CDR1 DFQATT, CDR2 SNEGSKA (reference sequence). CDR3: CSASEGGPPMV. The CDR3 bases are TGCAGTGCTTCTGAGGGGGGTCCCCCTATGGTC.

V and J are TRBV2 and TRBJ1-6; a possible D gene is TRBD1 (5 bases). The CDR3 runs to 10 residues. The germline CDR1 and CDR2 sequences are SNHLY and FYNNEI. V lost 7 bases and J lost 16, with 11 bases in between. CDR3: CASMEGRLHF. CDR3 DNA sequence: TGTGCCAGCATGGAGGGGAGGCTCCACTTT.

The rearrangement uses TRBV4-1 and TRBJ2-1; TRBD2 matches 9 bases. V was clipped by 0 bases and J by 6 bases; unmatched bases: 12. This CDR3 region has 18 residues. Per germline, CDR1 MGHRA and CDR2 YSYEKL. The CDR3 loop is CASSQEPIIAGVINEQFF. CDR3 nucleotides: TGCGCCAGCAGCCAAGAGCCTATCATAGCGGGGGTTATCAATGAGCAGTTCTTC.

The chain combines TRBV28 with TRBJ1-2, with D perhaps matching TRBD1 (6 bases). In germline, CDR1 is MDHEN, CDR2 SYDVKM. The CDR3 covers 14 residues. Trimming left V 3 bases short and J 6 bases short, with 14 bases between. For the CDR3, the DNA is TGTGCCAGCAGTTTTGATCTGGGGGCAGATGGCTACACCTTC. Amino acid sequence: CASSFDLGADGYTF.

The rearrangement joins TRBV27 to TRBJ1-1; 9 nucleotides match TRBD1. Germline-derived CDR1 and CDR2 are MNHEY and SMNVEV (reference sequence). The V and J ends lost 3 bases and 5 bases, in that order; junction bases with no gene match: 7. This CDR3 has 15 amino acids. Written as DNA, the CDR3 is TGTGCCAGCAGTTTCACCACAGGGGGCTTAACTGAAGCTTTCTTT. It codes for CASSFTTGGLTEAFF.

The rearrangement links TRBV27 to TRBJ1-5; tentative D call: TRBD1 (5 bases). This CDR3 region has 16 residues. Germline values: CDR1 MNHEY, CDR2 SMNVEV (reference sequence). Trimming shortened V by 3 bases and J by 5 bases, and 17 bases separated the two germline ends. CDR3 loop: CASSLVATPGDQPQHF. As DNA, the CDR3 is TGTGCCAGCAGTTTGGTCGCCACCCCGGGGGATCAGCCCCAGCATTTT.

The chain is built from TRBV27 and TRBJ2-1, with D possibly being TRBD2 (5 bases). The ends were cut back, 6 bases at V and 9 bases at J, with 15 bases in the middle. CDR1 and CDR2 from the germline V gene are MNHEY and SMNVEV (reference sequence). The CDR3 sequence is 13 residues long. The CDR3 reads CASSPEGEGEQFF. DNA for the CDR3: TGTGCCAGCAGCCCCGAGGGCGAAGGTGAGCAGTTCTTC.

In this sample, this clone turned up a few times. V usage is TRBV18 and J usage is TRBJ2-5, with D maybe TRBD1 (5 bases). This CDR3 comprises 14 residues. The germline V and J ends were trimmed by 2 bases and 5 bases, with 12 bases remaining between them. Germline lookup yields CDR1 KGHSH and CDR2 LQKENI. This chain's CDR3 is CASSPGQGGETQYF. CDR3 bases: TGTGCCAGCTCACCAGGTCAGGGTGGGGAGACCCAGTACTTC.

This CDR3 is CASSQTGDEQYF. In DNA, the CDR3 is TGTGCCAGCAGTCAAACAGGGGACGAGCAGTACTTC. The chain links TRBV7-9 to TRBJ2-7; 7 bases line up with TRBD1. V gave up 6 bases and J gave up 5 bases; unmatched junction bases: 4. Germline V gene data show CDR1 as SEHNR and CDR2 as FQNEAQ (reference sequence). The CDR3 has 12 amino acids. The whole variable domain, filled in from reference TRBV7-9 and TRBJ2-7, reads DTGVSQNPRHKITKRGQNVTFRCDPISEHNRLYWYRQTLGQGPEFLTYFQNEAQLEKSRLLSDRFSAERPKGSFSTLEIQRTEQGDSAMYLCASSQTGDEQYFGPGTRLTVT.

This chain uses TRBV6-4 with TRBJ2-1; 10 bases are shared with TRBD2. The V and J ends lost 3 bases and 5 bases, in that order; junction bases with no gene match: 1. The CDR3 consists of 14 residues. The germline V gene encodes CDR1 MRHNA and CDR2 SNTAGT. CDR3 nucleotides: TGTGCCAGCAGTGAAGCGGGGGGGCACAATGAGCAGTTCTTC. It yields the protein CASSEAGGHNEQFF.

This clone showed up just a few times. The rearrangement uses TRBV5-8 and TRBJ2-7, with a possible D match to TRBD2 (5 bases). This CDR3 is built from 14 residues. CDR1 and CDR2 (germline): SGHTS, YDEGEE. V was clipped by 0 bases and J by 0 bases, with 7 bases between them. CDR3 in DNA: TGTGCCAGCAGCTTGGTAGGGAGCTCCTACGAGCAGTACTTC. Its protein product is CASSLVGSSYEQYF.

CDR3: CASSVAQGHNEQFF. The CDR3, as DNA: TGTGCCAGCAGCGTAGCCCAAGGCCACAATGAGCAGTTCTTC. The chain recombines TRBV9 with TRBJ2-1, with D unresolved. Trimming pared 0 bases from V and 5 bases from J, leaving 9 bases between. Germline assignment: CDR1 SGDLS and CDR2 YYNGEE. This CDR3 is built from 14 residues.

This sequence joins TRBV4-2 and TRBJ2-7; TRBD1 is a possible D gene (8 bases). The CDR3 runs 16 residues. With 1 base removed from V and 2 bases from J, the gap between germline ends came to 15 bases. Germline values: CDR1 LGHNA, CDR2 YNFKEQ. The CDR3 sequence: CASSQGQGSGAYEQYF. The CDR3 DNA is TGTGCCAGCAGCCAAGGACAGGGGAGCGGGGCCTACGAGCAGTACTTC.

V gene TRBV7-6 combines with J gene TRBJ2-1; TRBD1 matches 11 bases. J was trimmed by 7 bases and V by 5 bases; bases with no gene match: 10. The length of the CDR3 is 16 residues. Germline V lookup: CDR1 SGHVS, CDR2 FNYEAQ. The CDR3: CASSPYPDRGLNEQFF. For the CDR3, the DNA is TGTGCCAGCAGCCCCTATCCGGACAGGGGGCTTAATGAGCAGTTCTTC.

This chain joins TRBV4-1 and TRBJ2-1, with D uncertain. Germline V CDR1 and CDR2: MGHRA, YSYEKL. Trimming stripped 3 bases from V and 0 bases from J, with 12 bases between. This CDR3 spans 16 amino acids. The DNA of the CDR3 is TGCGCCAGCAGCCATCGCAGTACCGGCTCCTACAATGAGCAGTTCTTC. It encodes CASSHRSTGSYNEQFF.